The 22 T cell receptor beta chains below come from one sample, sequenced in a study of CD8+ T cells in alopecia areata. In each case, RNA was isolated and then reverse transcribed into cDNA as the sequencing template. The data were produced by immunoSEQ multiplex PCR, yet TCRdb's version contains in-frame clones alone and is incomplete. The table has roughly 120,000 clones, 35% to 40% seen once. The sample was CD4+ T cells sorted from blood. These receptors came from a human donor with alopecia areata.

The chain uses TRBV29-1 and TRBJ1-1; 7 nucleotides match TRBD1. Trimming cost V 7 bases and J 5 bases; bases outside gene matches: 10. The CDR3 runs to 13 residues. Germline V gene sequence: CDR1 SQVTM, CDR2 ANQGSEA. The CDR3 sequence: CSAGTAQRTEAFF. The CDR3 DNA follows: TGCAGCGCAGGGACAGCCCAGAGGACTGAAGCTTTCTTT.

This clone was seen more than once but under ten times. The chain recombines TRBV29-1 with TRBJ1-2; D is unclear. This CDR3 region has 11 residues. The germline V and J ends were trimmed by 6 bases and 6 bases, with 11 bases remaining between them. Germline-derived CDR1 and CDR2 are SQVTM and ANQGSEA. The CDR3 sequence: CSVGADDGYTF. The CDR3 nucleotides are TGCAGCGTGGGAGCGGATGATGGCTACACCTTC.

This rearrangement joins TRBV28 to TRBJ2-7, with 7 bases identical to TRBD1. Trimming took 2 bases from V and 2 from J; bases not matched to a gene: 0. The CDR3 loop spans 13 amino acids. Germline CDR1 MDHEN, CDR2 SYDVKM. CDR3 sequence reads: CASSLTGAYEQYF. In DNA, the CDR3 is TGTGCCAGCAGTTTAACAGGGGCCTACGAGCAGTACTTC.

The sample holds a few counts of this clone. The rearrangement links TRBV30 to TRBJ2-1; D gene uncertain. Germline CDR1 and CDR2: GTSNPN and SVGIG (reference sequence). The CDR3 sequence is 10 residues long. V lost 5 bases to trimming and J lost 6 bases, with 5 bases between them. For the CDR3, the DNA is TGTGCCTGGGGGATCAATGAGCAGTTCTTC. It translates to CAWGINEQFF.

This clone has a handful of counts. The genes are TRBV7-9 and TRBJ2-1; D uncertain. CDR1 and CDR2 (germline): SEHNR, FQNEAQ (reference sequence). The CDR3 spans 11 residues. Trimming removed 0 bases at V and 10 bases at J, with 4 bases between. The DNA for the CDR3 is TGTGCCAGCAGCTTAGCGGAGGAGCAGTTCTTC. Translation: CASSLAEEQFF. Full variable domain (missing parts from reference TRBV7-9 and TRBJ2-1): DTGVSQNPRHKITKRGQNVTFRCDPISEHNRLYWYRQTLGQGPEFLTYFQNEAQLEKSRLLSDRFSAERPKGSFSTLEIQRTEQGDSAMYLCASSLAEEQFFGPGTRLTVL.

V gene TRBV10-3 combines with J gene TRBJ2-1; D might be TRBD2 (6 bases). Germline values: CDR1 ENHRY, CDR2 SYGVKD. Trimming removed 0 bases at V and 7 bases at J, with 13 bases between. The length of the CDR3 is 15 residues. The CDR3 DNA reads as TGTGCCATCAGTGAGTCGCTGGCGGGAAAGAATGAGCAGTTCTTC. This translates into CAISESLAGKNEQFF.

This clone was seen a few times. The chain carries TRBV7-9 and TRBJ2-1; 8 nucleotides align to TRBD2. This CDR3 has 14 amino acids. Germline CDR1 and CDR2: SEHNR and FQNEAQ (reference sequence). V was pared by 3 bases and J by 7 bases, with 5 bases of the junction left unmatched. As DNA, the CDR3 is TGTGCCAGCAGCTTCGGACTAGCTAGGAATGAGCAGTTCTTC. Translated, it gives CASSFGLARNEQFF.

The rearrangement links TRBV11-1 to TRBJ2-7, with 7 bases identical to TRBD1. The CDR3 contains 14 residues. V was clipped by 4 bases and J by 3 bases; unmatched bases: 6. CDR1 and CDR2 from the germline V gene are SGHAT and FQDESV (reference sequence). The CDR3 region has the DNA TGTGCCAGCAGCTCCGGGACAGCTGTCTACGAGCAGTACTTC. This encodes CASSSGTAVYEQYF.

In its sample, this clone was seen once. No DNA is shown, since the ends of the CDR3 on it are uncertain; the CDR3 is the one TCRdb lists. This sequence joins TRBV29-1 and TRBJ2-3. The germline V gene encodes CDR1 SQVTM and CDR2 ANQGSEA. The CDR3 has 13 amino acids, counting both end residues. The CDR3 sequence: CSVGKGSSPLKGF.

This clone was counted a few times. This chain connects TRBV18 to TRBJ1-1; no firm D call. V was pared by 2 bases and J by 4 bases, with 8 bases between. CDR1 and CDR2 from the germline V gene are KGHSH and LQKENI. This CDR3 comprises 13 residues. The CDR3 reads CASSPVVGTEAFF. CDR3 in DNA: TGTGCCAGCTCACCAGTGGTGGGCACTGAAGCTTTCTTT.

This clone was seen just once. CDR3 in amino acids: CASSELNEQFF. CDR3 bases: TGTGCCAGCAGTGAATTGAATGAGCAGTTCTTC. The chain uses TRBV2 and TRBJ2-1; D gene uncertain. V was pared by 2 bases and J by 7 bases, with 3 bases between. From germline, CDR1 is SNHLY and CDR2 FYNNEI. The CDR3 sequence is 11 residues long.

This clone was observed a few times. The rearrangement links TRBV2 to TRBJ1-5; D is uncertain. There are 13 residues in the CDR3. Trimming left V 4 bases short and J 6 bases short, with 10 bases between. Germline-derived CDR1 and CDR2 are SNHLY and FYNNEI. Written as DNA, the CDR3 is TGTGCCAGCAGTGTGAGGGAAGGTCAGCCCCAGCATTTT. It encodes CASSVREGQPQHF.

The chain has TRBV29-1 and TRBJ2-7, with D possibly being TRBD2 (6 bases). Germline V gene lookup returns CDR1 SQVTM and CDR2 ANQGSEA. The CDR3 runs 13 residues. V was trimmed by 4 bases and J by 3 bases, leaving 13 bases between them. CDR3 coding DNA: TGCAGCGTTGGGGGGGACCGATACTACGAGCAGTACTTC. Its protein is CSVGGDRYYEQYF.

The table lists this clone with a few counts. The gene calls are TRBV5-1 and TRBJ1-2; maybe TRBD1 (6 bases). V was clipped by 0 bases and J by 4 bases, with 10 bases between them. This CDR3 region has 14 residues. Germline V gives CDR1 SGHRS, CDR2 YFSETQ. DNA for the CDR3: TGCGCCAGCAGCTTGGTAGGGGGATCCTATGGCTACACCTTC. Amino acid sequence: CASSLVGGSYGYTF.

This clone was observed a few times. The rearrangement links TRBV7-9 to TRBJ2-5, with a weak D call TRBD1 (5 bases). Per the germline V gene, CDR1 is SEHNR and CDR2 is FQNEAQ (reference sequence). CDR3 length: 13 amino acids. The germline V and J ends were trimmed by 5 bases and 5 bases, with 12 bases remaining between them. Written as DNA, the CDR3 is TGTGCCAGCAGCCAGGGCCCGGCGGAGACCCAGTACTTC. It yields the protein CASSQGPAETQYF.

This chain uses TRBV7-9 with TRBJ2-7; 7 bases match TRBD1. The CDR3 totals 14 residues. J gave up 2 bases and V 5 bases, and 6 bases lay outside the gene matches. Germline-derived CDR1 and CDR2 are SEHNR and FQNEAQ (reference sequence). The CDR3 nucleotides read TGTGCCAGCAGCCTAGAGGGGACAGCCTACGAGCAGTACTTC. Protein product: CASSLEGTAYEQYF.

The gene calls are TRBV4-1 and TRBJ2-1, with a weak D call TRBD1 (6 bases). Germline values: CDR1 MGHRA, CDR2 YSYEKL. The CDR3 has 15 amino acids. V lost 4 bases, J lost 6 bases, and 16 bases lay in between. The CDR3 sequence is CASSLTGPRGNEQFF. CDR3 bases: TGCGCCAGCAGCCTTACCGGGCCCAGGGGCAATGAGCAGTTCTTC.

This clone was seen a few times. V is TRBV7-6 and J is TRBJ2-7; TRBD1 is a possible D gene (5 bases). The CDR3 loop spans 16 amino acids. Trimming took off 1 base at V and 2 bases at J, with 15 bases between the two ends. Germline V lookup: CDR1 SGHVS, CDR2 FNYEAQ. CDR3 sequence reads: CASSLVGQGRAYEQYF. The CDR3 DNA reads TGTGCCAGCAGCTTAGTCGGCCAGGGAAGAGCCTACGAGCAGTACTTC.

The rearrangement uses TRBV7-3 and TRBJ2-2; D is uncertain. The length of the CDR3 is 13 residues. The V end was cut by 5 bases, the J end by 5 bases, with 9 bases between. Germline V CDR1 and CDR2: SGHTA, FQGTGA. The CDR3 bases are TGTGCCAGCAGCGCGCTAAGGACCGGGGAGCTGTTTTTT. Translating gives CASSALRTGELFF.

Here the CDR3 DNA reads TGTGCCAGCAGCGCAACCTCAGGCTATGGCTACACCTTC. Protein: CASSATSGYGYTF. The chain couples TRBV7-3 to TRBJ1-2; D is unclear. Trimming cost V 5 bases and J 4 bases, with 11 bases left between them. Germline CDR1 reads SGHTA; CDR2 reads FQGTGA. The CDR3 is 13 amino acids.

The CDR3 region is CASSSDRGQGDTQYF. The CDR3 coding sequence is TGCGCCAGCAGCTCGGACAGGGGGCAAGGAGATACGCAGTATTTT. V and J are TRBV5-1 and TRBJ2-3; TRBD1 agrees at 11 bases. Germline trimming cut 3 bases from V and 5 bases from J; bases unmatched to any gene: 5. Germline CDR1 and CDR2: SGHRS and YFSETQ. This CDR3 is built from 15 residues.

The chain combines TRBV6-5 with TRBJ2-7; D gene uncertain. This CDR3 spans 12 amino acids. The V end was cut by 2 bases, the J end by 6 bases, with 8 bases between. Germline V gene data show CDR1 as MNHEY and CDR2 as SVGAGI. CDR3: CASSYGQPEQYF. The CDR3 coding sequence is TGTGCCAGCAGTTACGGTCAGCCCGAGCAGTACTTC.